These T cell receptor beta chains were read from a single sample in a study of blood T cell repertoires in COVID-19. Profiling relied on immunoSEQ multiplex PCR, and the TCRdb table lists in-frame clones only, not all of them. The sample consists of tens of thousands of clones, roughly nine tenths of them appearing once. The sample consisted of peripheral blood. Receptors originate from a man in his forties or fifties with COVID-19, enrolled during active disease. Each CDR3 is given with its conserved first and last residue. A D gene is named only where the DNA matches it firmly. Only part of the rows carry a size: once, few, many, or a class if the clone is expanded.

>.|.|TRBV6-5|TRBJ1-3
CASSYGTGSTGNTIYF
TGTGCCAGCAGTTACGGTACGGGTTCAACTGGAAACACCATATATTTT
>.|.|TRBV29-1|TRBJ2-3
CSVQSDSRGTDTQYF
TGCAGCGTTCAGTCGGACAGCCGCGGCACAGATACGCAGTATTTT
>.|.|TRBV6-1|TRBJ1-6
CASSELNSPLHF
TGTGCCAGCAGTGAACTGAATTCACCCCTCCACTTT
>TRBD1|.|TRBV5-6|TRBJ1-3
CASSFRGLGGNTIYF
TGTGCCAGCAGCTTTAGGGGGCTGGGAGGAAACACCATATATTTT
>TRBD1|.|TRBV28|TRBJ2-7
CASSVDRVAFGEQYF
TGTGCCAGCAGTGTAGACAGGGTGGCCTTTGGTGAGCAGTACTTC
>TRBD1|.|TRBV7-6|TRBJ2-3
CASSLVPGQGSDTQYF
TGTGCCAGCAGCTTAGTACCGGGACAGGGCTCAGATACGCAGTATTTT
>.|.|TRBV19|TRBJ2-1
CASSIGYRVDNEQFF
TGTGCCAGTAGTATCGGCTACAGGGTTGACAATGAGCAGTTCTTC
>.|.|TRBV5-1|TRBJ1-1
CASSLGQANTEAFF
TGCGCCAGCAGCTTGGGACAGGCAAACACTGAAGCTTTCTTT
>TRBD1|.|TRBV2|TRBJ1-6
CASRGTGENSPLHF
TGTGCCAGCAGAGGGACAGGGGAAAATTCACCCCTCCACTTT
>TRBD2|.|TRBV3-1/TRBV3-2|TRBJ2-1
CASSQGGGRSYNEQFF
TGTGCCAGCAGCCAAGGCGGGGGGCGCTCCTACAATGAGCAGTTCTTC
>TRBD2|.|TRBV4-2|TRBJ2-1
CASSRGTSGGSYNEQFF
TGTGCCAGCAGCCGCGGGACTAGCGGGGGTTCCTACAATGAGCAGTTCTTC
>TRBD1|.|TRBV11-2|TRBJ1-6
CASSSGTANSPLHF
TGTGCCAGCAGCTCCGGGACAGCGAATTCACCCCTCCACTTT
>.|.|TRBV7-6|TRBJ1-4
CASSLAGVPNEKLFF
TGTGCCAGCAGCTTAGCGGGCGTACCTAATGAAAAACTGTTTTTT
>TRBD1|.|TRBV7-9|TRBJ1-4
CASSLGSGTGINEKLFF
TGTGCCAGCAGCTTAGGCTCCGGGACAGGAATTAATGAAAAACTGTTTTTT
>TRBD1|few|TRBV18|TRBJ1-2
CASSPTGEDYGYTF
TGTGCCAGCTCACCAACAGGGGAAGACTATGGCTACACCTTC
>.|.|TRBV30|TRBJ2-3
CACPGGGPVGRDTQYF
TGTGCCTGCCCTGGCGGGGGCCCCGTTGGGCGAGATACGCAGTATTTT
>TRBD1|.|TRBV19|TRBJ1-2
CASMPGRDRIYGYTF
TGTGCCAGTATGCCCGGGCGGGACAGGATCTATGGCTACACCTTC
>.|.|TRBV30|TRBJ1-2
CAWSRSGFDGYTF
TGTGCCTGGAGTAGGTCGGGTTTTGATGGCTACACCTTC
>.|.|TRBV5-4|TRBJ2-7
CASSQIQGVGEQYF
TGTGCCAGCAGCCAGATTCAAGGGGTGGGCGAGCAGTACTTC
>.|.|TRBV4-3|TRBJ1-6
CASSQDNSISPLHF
TGCGCCAGCAGCCAAGATAACAGTATTTCACCCCTCCACTTT
>TRBD1|.|TRBV5-4|TRBJ1-2
CASSQSPGGREGYTF
TGTGCCAGCAGCCAGTCCCCAGGGGGCCGAGAGGGCTACACCTTC
>TRBD1|.|TRBV28|TRBJ1-1
CASSKDRGEAFF
TGTGCCAGCAGTAAGGACAGGGGAGAAGCTTTCTTT
>TRBD1|.|TRBV15|TRBJ2-7
CATSREGGSSYEQYF
TGTGCCACCAGCAGAGAAGGGGGCAGCTCCTACGAGCAGTACTTC
>.|.|TRBV19|TRBJ2-4
CASSIEGQRTNIQYF
TGTGCCAGTAGTATAGAGGGACAACGGACGAACATTCAGTACTTC
>.|.|TRBV20-1|TRBJ1-2
CSASKGTSGGYTF
TGCAGTGCTAGTAAGGGGACATCAGGTGGCTACACCTTC
>.|.|TRBV28|TRBJ1-2
CASSLSPRGKDYGYTF
TGTGCCAGCAGTTTATCCCCGCGGGGGAAGGACTATGGCTACACCTTC
>.|.|TRBV2|TRBJ1-1
CASSLQGRMMNTEAFF
TGTGCCAGCAGCCTACAGGGCAGGATGATGAACACTGAAGCTTTCTTT
>.|few|TRBV3-1/TRBV3-2|TRBJ1-5
CASSHGGAGQPQHF
TGTGCCAGCAGCCATGGAGGGGCCGGGCAGCCCCAGCATTTT
>TRBD2|once|TRBV18|TRBJ2-5
CASSLVAGLETQYF
TGTGCCAGCTCACTAGTAGCGGGTCTTGAGACCCAGTACTTC
>.|.|TRBV6-6|TRBJ1-5
CASSYVAGQPQHF
TGTGCCAGCAGTTACGTGGCGGGCCAGCCCCAGCATTTT
>.|.|TRBV6-1|TRBJ2-5
CASSSQETQYF
TGTGCCAGCAGTTCGCAAGAGACCCAGTACTTC
>.|.|TRBV5-8|TRBJ1-2
CASSFFRANYGYTF
TGTGCCAGCAGCTTTTTCCGGGCTAACTATGGCTACACCTTC
>.|.|TRBV6-5|TRBJ1-5
CASSSRGAGSNQPQHF
TGTGCCAGCAGTTCCCGCGGGGCGGGAAGCAATCAGCCCCAGCATTTT
>.|.|TRBV27|TRBJ2-2
CASSWNTGELFF
TGTGCCAGCAGCTGGAACACCGGGGAGCTGTTTTTT
>.|.|TRBV7-2|TRBJ2-5
CASSQGAVETQYF
TGTGCCAGCAGCCAAGGGGCAGTAGAGACCCAGTACTTC
>.|.|TRBV6-5|TRBJ1-5
CASSYRGMGNQPQHF
TGTGCCAGCAGTTACCGGGGGATGGGCAATCAGCCCCAGCATTTT
>TRBD1|.|TRBV5-1|TRBJ1-2
CASSLLGTADYGYTF
TGCGCCAGCAGCTTGTTGGGGACAGCCGACTATGGCTACACCTTC
>TRBD1|.|TRBV12-3/TRBV12-4|TRBJ2-5
CASTPGGQETQYF
TGTGCCAGCACTCCAGGGGGCCAAGAGACCCAGTACTTC
>TRBD1|.|TRBV28|TRBJ1-2
CAAQGGGGYTF
TGTGCCGCGCAGGGGGGCGGTGGCTACACCTTC